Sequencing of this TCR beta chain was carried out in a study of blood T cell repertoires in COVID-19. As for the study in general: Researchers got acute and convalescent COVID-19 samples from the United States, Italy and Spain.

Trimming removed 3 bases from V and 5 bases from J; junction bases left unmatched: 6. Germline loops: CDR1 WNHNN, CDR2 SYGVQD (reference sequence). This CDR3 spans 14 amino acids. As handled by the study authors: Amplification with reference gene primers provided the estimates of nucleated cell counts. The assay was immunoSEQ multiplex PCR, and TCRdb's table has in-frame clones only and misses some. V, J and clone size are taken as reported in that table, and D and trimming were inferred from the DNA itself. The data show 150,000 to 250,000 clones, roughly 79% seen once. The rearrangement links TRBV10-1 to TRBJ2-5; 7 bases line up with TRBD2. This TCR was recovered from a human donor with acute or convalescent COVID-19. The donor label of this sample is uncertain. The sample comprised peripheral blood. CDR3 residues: CASSDIAGVETQYF. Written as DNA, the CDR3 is TGCGCCAGCAGTGATATCGCGGGAGTGGAGACCCAGTACTTC.